The 6 T cell receptor beta chains given below trace back to one sample, sequenced in a study of CD8+ T cells in alopecia areata. In each case, RNA was isolated and then reverse transcribed into cDNA as the sequencing template. Sequencing was performed with immunoSEQ multiplex PCR; in TCRdb, only in-frame clones are kept and a portion is missing. The sample holds 100,000 to 120,000 clones, 55% to 60% seen once. Sequencing was carried out using NKG2D-low CD8+ T cells sorted from blood. All receptors derive from a human donor with alopecia areata.

This clone occurred a few times. The gene calls are TRBV28 and TRBJ2-1; no reliable D call. Between the trimmed V and J ends, which lost 5 bases and 6 bases, there was a span of 8 bases. This CDR3 spans 12 amino acids. The germline V gene has CDR1 MDHEN and CDR2 SYDVKM. Here the CDR3 reads CASSTTFNEQFF. The CDR3 bases are TGTGCCAGCAGTACGACCTTCAATGAGCAGTTCTTC.

This clone was detected only a few times. The V gene is TRBV10-2, the J gene TRBJ2-4; perhaps TRBD1 as D (6 bases). V lost 9 bases and J 0 bases, leaving 18 bases between the germline ends. The CDR3 totals 16 residues. Germline V gene sequence: CDR1 WSHSY, CDR2 SAAADI. Written as DNA, the CDR3 is TGCGCCAGTTCCCCCGACAGGAGCCTAGCCAAAAACATTCAGTACTTC. This codes for CASSPDRSLAKNIQYF.

The sample holds many counts of this clone. The chain uses TRBV2 and TRBJ1-1; unclear D gene. This CDR3 is built from 14 residues. Germline CDR1 SNHLY, CDR2 FYNNEI. Trimming pared 6 bases from V and 1 base from J, leaving 12 bases between. DNA of the CDR3: TGTGCCAGCAGCGACGCGGGATCGAACACTGAAGCTTTCTTT. Translation: CASSDAGSNTEAFF.

The chain uses TRBV29-1 and TRBJ2-5; a weak D match, TRBD1 (5 bases). The germline V and J ends were trimmed by 2 bases and 5 bases, with 15 bases remaining between them. The CDR3 runs to 14 residues. Germline assignment: CDR1 SQVTM and CDR2 ANQGSEA. The CDR3 nucleotides read TGCAGCGTTGAATTGGCAGGGATGTTTGAGACCCAGTACTTC. It encodes CSVELAGMFETQYF.

The genes are TRBV27 and TRBJ2-1, with a weak D call TRBD2 (6 bases). Trimming took off 6 bases at V and 0 bases at J, with 12 bases between the two ends. Germline CDR1 and CDR2: MNHEY and SMNVEV (reference sequence). The CDR3 totals 15 residues. The CDR3 protein is CASSEGLSSYNEQFF. CDR3 DNA: TGTGCCAGCAGCGAAGGACTATCCTCCTACAATGAGCAGTTCTTC.

V usage is TRBV19 and J usage is TRBJ2-7; perhaps D is TRBD1 or TRBD2 (5 bases each). CDR1 LNHDA and CDR2 SQIVND come from the germline V gene (reference sequence). This CDR3 has 17 amino acids. V lost 3 bases and J 3 bases, leaving 21 bases between the germline ends. The CDR3 region is CASSITGLTGGIYEQYF. As DNA, the CDR3 is TGTGCCAGTAGTATTACGGGGCTCACTGGTGGAATCTACGAGCAGTACTTC.